This T cell receptor (beta chain) is from a study of T-cell memory formation after mild COVID-19. Study-level findings and limits: Mainly CM and EM harbored the contracting CD4+ clones; mainly EMRA harbored the CD8+ ones. For second-wave clones that peaked at day 37, SARS-CoV-2 specificity went unverified.

Per the germline V gene, CDR1 is MNHEY and CDR2 is SVGAGI. This CDR3 comprises 13 residues. The V gene lost 0 bases and the J gene lost 8 bases, with 10 bases spanning the gap. TCRdb processed the 5' RACE reads anew with MiXCR; each CDR3 protein has one entry. The table shows roughly 350,000 distinct CDR3 sequences, with roughly an eighth occurring only once. This clonotype was observed a handful of times. Its antigen is undetermined. The specimen was PBMCs or a T cell subset sorted from them (not recorded which). V usage is TRBV6-5 and J usage is TRBJ1-1; no firm D call. The clonotype originates from a man younger than 30 who had mild COVID-19 (a few samples of this study predate the infection). Cell type and time point are not known. CDR3 sequence: CASSYSSAAEAFF. In DNA, the CDR3 is TGTGCCAGCAGTTACTCGTCCGCGGCCGAAGCTTTCTTT.